This T cell receptor beta chain stems from a study of cytomegalovirus exposure and HLA in healthy donors. Notes on the study in general: Previously analyzed data showed that most TCR beta V segments were productive at a frequency of about 87% or about 30%.

The length of the CDR3 is 15 residues. Trimming stripped 7 bases from V and 5 bases from J, with 18 bases between. CDR1 and CDR2 (germline): SGHRS, YFSETQ. In the case of this clone: As yet, its antigen is unknown.

The PCR employed 60 Vbeta primers together with 13 Jbeta primers. Some clones are missing from TCRdb's copy, which holds only in-frame ones; the method was immunoSEQ multiplex PCR. The profile shows about 140,000 clones, about 75% of them singletons. The V call is TRBV5-1, the J call TRBJ2-2; D might be TRBD1 (6 bases). Sequenced sample: PBMCs. The clonotype comes from a man aged 40-50 years in good health and CMV-seronegative. CDR3 DNA: TGCGCCAGCGTTGAGGGGGTCGGGGAAACCGGGGAGCTGTTTTTT. Its translation is CASVEGVGETGELFF.